The 22 T cell receptor beta chains reported below all come from one sample, sequenced in a study of blood T cell repertoires in COVID-19. Method: immunoSEQ multiplex PCR; TCRdb's copy keeps in-frame clones and lacks some. The sample has 200,000 to 250,000 clones; less than 85% are singletons. The source material was PBMCs or T cells enriched from blood (not recorded which). The receptor source for this set is a man aged 55 to 70 who had recovered from COVID-19.

V gene TRBV12-3 or TRBV12-4 combines with J gene TRBJ1-1, with a tentative D call TRBD1 (5 bases). Trimming removed 5 bases from V and 6 bases from J, with 13 bases in between. CDR3 length: 13 amino acids. The DNA for the CDR3 is TGTGCCAGCAGTCTGAATTCAGGGTCTGAAGCTTTCTTT. It is translated as CASSLNSGSEAFF.

Comment on this clone: At one boundary the junction diverges from the germline segment, which might be a read error. The chain couples TRBV7-9 to TRBJ2-3, with 11 bases that match TRBD2. CDR3 size: 15 residues. Germline CDR1 and CDR2: SEHNR and FQNEAQ (reference sequence). The CDR3 sequence is CASSLAGGTTDTQYF. CDR3 in DNA: TGTGCCAGCAGCCTAGCGGGGGGAACCACAGATACGCAGTATTTT.

This clone occurred once. In DNA, the CDR3 is TGCAGCGCCCCCCGGGACAGCGGATTTAATGAGCAGTTCTTC. This gives the protein CSAPRDSGFNEQFF. The chain employs TRBV29-1 and TRBJ2-1, with 7 bases fitting TRBD1. This CDR3 comprises 14 residues. CDR1 and CDR2 from the germline V gene are SQVTM and ANQGSEA. V shed 7 bases and J 7 bases; nucleotides not matched to a gene: 13.

As for this clone: Different DNA sequences within this sample yield the same CDR3. The chain has TRBV5-6 and TRBJ2-1; no clear D gene. Germline V gives CDR1 SGHDT, CDR2 YYEEEE. The CDR3 is 14 amino acids. Trimming removed 1 base from V and 4 bases from J, with 9 bases in between. CDR3 in DNA: TGTGCCAGCAGCTTGCCGCAGGTTTACAATGAGCAGTTCTTC. Amino acids: CASSLPQVYNEQFF.

The chain uses TRBV30 and TRBJ2-7; D not certain. The CDR3 totals 14 residues. Germline V gene sequence: CDR1 GTSNPN, CDR2 SVGIG (reference sequence). Trimming shortened V by 1 base and J by 2 bases, and 12 bases separated the two germline ends. The CDR3 loop reads CAWSDSRFPYEQYF. CDR3 bases: TGTGCCTGGAGTGACAGTAGGTTTCCCTACGAGCAGTACTTC.

This clone showed up many times. One end of the junction is discordant with germline, which a read error may explain. The V gene is TRBV5-4, the J gene TRBJ2-7, with D possibly matching TRBD1 (7 bases). Germline V gives CDR1 SGHNT, CDR2 YYREEE (reference sequence). The CDR3 has 11 residues. CDR3 DNA: TGTGCCAGCAGCTGGGGCGGGACAGAATCCTTC. Protein sequence: CASSWGGTESF. Supplemented by reference TRBV5-4 and TRBJ2-7, the full variable domain reads ETGVTQSPTHLIKTRGQQVTLRCSSQSGHNTVSWYQQALGQGPQFIFQYYREEENGRGNFPPRFSGLQFPNYSSELNVNALELDDSALYLCASSWGGTESFGPGTRLTVT.

V usage is TRBV6-2 or TRBV6-3 and J usage is TRBJ1-4; D gene unclear. V dropped 2 bases and J dropped 0 bases, with 10 bases sitting between them. The CDR3 runs to 16 residues. CDR1 and CDR2 from the germline V gene are MNHEY and SVGEGT. The CDR3 spells CASSYPRLATNEKLFF. CDR3 in DNA: TGTGCCAGCAGTTACCCTCGACTTGCAACTAATGAAAAACTGTTTTTT.

This chain joins TRBV28 and TRBJ1-5; weak D call: TRBD1 (6 bases). Between the trimmed V and J ends, which lost 3 bases and 2 bases, there was a span of 17 bases. The CDR3 runs to 17 residues. Germline CDR1 and CDR2: MDHEN and SYDVKM. The CDR3 DNA reads as TGTGCCAGCAGTTTCCCTGGGACATCTCGTGGCAATCAGCCCCAGCATTTT. Translated: CASSFPGTSRGNQPQHF.

This clone was counted a single time. This chain uses TRBV3-1 (or the pseudogene TRBV3-2) with TRBJ2-3; TRBD2 matches at 8 bases. The CDR3 runs to 18 residues. Germline CDR1 LGHDT, CDR2 YNNKEL (reference sequence). The J segment lost 6 bases and the V segment lost 0 bases, leaving 14 bases of the junction unmatched. CDR3 coding DNA: TGTGCCAGCAGCCAAGAATCCCCGGCAGTAGCGGGGTGGGATACGCAGTATTTT. Translated: CASSQESPAVAGWDTQYF.

The rearrangement uses TRBV19 and TRBJ2-2; 7 bases are a match to TRBD1. CDR1 LNHDA and CDR2 SQIVND come from the germline V gene (reference sequence). Trimming at V came to 5 bases and at J to 6 bases, leaving 12 bases not matched to a gene. This CDR3 has 16 amino acids. CDR3 loop: CASSDVGGGLSGELFF. The CDR3, as DNA: TGTGCCAGTAGTGATGTAGGGGGCGGATTGTCCGGGGAGCTGTTTTTT.

This rearrangement joins TRBV6-5 to TRBJ1-1; 9 bases fit TRBD1. The junction had 5 bases not matched to a gene; V was cut back by 8 bases and J by 1 base. Germline V CDR1 and CDR2: MNHEY, SVGAGI. The CDR3 has 14 residues. The DNA of the CDR3 is TGTGCCAGCTTAGGGGGACAGGGGAACACTGAAGCTTTCTTT. Its protein product is CASLGGQGNTEAFF.

This clone was seen more than once but under ten times. The genes are TRBV18 and TRBJ2-5; weak D call: TRBD2 (5 bases). Trimming took 3 bases from V and 2 from J, leaving 13 bases between them. CDR1 and CDR2 (germline): KGHSH, LQKENI. This CDR3 is 15 amino acids long. For the CDR3, the DNA is TGTGCCAGCTCACCTCTTGGACTGGGACAAGAGACCCAGTACTTC. It is translated as CASSPLGLGQETQYF.

This chain links TRBV19 with TRBJ1-5, with 8 bases matching TRBD1. Germline V gene sequence: CDR1 LNHDA, CDR2 SQIVND (reference sequence). With V trimmed by 4 bases and J by 5 bases, 10 bases remained unmatched. The CDR3 length is 16 residues. CDR3: CASSTGQGQGHQPQHF. The DNA of the CDR3 is TGTGCCAGTAGTACAGGACAGGGCCAGGGACATCAGCCCCAGCATTTT.

This clone occurred once. The chain is built from TRBV19 and TRBJ1-6, with D possibly TRBD1 on 6 matching bases. V lost 5 bases and J 2 bases, leaving 10 bases between the germline ends. This CDR3 is built from 15 residues. Germline V gene data show CDR1 as LNHDA and CDR2 as SQIVND (reference sequence). The DNA for the CDR3 is TGTGCCAGTAGTTCTCGGGACACCTATAATTCACCCCTCCACTTT. It translates to CASSSRDTYNSPLHF.

There are a few counts of this clone. The chain couples TRBV28 to TRBJ1-2; D gene unclear. The CDR3 has 12 residues. Trimming left V 3 bases short and J 6 bases short, with 8 bases between. CDR1 and CDR2 (germline): MDHEN, SYDVKM. CDR3 nucleotides: TGTGCCAGCAGTTTGATGCTAAATGGCTACACCTTC. Residues: CASSLMLNGYTF.

The chain recombines TRBV7-2 with TRBJ1-4; no clear D gene. The germline V gene has CDR1 SGHTA and CDR2 FQGNSA. V was clipped by 5 bases and J by 0 bases, with 10 bases between them. CDR3 length: 15 amino acids. The CDR3 DNA follows: TGTGCCAGCAGCCTGAGACAAACAACTAATGAAAAACTGTTTTTT. Its protein product is CASSLRQTTNEKLFF.

The rearrangement joins TRBV4-3 to TRBJ1-2, with a weak D call TRBD1 (5 bases). V was cut by 1 base and J by 6 bases, with 9 bases left in between. Germline loops: CDR1 LGHNA, CDR2 YSLEER. This CDR3 has 13 residues. For the CDR3, the DNA is TGCGCCAGCAGCCAAGTGCGGGGGGATGGCTACACCTTC. As protein: CASSQVRGDGYTF.

V usage is TRBV19 and J usage is TRBJ2-5, with D possibly TRBD2 on 5 matching bases. The CDR3 loop spans 13 amino acids. V lost 5 bases, J lost 5 bases, and 12 bases lay in between. Looked up from germline, CDR1 is LNHDA and CDR2 is SQIVND (reference sequence). CDR3 sequence: CASSLATRETQYF. CDR3 coding DNA: TGTGCCAGTAGTCTAGCTACCCGGGAGACCCAGTACTTC.

The chain joins TRBV7-2 to TRBJ2-7, with TRBD1 matching 7 bases. The junction had 4 bases not matched to a gene; V was cut back by 5 bases and J by 0 bases. There are 14 residues in the CDR3. The germline gives CDR1 SGHTA, CDR2 FQGNSA. In nucleotides, the CDR3 is TGTGCCAGCAGCCAGACAGGGTCCTCCTACGAGCAGTACTTC. Amino acid sequence: CASSQTGSSYEQYF.

V gene TRBV11-2 combines with J gene TRBJ1-4; the D is unclear. V shed 1 base and J shed 5 bases, with 8 bases lying between them. Germline assignment: CDR1 SGHAT and CDR2 FQNNGV. The CDR3 spans 14 residues. The CDR3 sequence is CASSLGQMNEKLFF. In DNA form, the CDR3 reads TGTGCCAGCAGCTTAGGCCAGATGAATGAAAAACTGTTTTTT. Looking up the rest from reference TRBV11-2 and TRBJ1-4 gives the full variable domain: EAGVAQSPRYKIIEKRQSVAFWCNPISGHATLYWYQQILGQGPKLLIQFQNNGVVDDSQLPKDRFSAERLKGVDSTLKIQPAKLEDSAVYLCASSLGQMNEKLFFGSGTQLSVL.

This sequence joins TRBV5-1 and TRBJ1-2; D is uncertain. V was clipped by 0 bases and J by 6 bases, with 12 bases between them. The CDR3 has 14 residues. CDR1 is SGHRS, CDR2 YFSETQ, per germline. In DNA form, the CDR3 reads TGCGCCAGCAGCTTGGATGGGAGGGTTGATGGCTACACCTTC. Translation: CASSLDGRVDGYTF.

This chain uses TRBV7-2 with TRBJ2-1; D is undetermined. Trimming pared 3 bases from V and 3 bases from J, leaving 6 bases between. The germline gives CDR1 SGHTA, CDR2 FQGNSA. The CDR3 runs to 13 residues. The CDR3: CASSFYYYNEQFF. The CDR3 region has the DNA TGTGCCAGCAGCTTCTACTACTACAATGAGCAGTTCTTC.